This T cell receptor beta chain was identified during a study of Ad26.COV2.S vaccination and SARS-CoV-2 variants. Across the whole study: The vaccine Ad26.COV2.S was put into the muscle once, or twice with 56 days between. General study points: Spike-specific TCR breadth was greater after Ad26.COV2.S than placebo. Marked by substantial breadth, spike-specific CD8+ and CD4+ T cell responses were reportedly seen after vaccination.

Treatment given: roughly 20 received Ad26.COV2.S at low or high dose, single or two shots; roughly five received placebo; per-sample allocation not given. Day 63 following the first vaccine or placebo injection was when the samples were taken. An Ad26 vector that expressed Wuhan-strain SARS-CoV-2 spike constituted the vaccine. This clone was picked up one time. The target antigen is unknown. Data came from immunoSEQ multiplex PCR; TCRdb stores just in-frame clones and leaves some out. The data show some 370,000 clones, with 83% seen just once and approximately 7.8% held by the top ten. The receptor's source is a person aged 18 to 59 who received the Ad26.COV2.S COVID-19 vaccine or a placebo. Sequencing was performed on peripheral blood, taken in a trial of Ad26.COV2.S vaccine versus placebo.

CDR3 coding DNA: TGTGCCACCAGCGGTGGACAGACCACCGGGGAGCTGTTTTTT. Its translation: CATSGGQTTGELFF. The chain has TRBV15 and TRBJ2-2, with D perhaps matching TRBD1 (6 bases). The CDR3 has 14 residues. CDR1 LNHNV and CDR2 YYDKDF come from the germline V gene (reference sequence). V lost 5 bases to trimming and J lost 4 bases, with 11 bases between them.